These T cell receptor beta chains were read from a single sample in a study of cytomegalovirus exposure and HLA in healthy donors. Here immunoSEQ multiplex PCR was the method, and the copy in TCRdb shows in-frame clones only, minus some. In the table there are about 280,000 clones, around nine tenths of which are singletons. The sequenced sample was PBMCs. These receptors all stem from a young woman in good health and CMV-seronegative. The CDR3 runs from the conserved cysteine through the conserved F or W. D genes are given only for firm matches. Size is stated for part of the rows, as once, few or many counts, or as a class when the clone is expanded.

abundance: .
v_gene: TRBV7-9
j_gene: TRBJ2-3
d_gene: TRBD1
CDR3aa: CASSRDRGPSTDTQYF
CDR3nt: TGTGCCAGCAGCCGGGACAGGGGCCCTAGCACAGATACGCAGTATTTT

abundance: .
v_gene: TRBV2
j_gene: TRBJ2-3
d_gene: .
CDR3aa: CASPGVVTDTQYF
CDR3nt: TGTGCCAGTCCAGGGGTCGTCACAGATACGCAGTATTTT

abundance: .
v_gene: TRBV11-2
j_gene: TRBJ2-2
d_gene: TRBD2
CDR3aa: CASLGTSLTTGELFF
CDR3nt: TGTGCCAGTCTAGGGACTAGCCTTACCACCGGGGAGCTGTTTTTT

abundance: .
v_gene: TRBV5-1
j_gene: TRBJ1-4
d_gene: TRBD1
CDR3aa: CASSDQGQLAEKLFF
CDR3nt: TGCGCCAGCAGCGACCAGGGACAGTTAGCCGAAAAACTGTTTTTT

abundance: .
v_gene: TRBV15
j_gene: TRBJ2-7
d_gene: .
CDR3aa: CATSRGLEGGRQYF
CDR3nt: TGTGCCACCAGCAGAGGCCTCGAAGGAGGGAGACAGTACTTC

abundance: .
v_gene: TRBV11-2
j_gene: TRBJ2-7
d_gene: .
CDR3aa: CASSSGPDKYEQYF
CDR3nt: TGTGCCAGCAGCTCCGGACCGGACAAGTACGAGCAGTACTTC

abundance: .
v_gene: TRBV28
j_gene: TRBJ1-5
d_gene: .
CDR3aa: CASSLDTFSNQPQHF
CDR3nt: TGTGCCAGCAGTTTGGACACCTTTAGCAATCAGCCCCAGCATTTT

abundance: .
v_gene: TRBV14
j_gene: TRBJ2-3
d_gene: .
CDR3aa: CASRHGTDTQYF
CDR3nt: TGTGCCAGCAGACACGGCACAGATACGCAGTATTTT

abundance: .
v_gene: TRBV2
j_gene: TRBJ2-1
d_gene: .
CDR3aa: CASIDEQFF
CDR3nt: TGTGCCAGCATCGATGAGCAGTTCTTC

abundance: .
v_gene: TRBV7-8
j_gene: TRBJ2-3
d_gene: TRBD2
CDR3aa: CASSFPISGGQGDTQYF
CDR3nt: TGTGCCAGCAGCTTCCCGATTTCGGGAGGGCAGGGTGATACGCAGTATTTT

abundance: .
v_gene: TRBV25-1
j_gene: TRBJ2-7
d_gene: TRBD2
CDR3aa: CASKLAGAYEQYF
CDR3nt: TGTGCCAGCAAACTAGCGGGTGCTTACGAGCAGTACTTC

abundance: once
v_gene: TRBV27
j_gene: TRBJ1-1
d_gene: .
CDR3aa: CASSSPRGNTEAFF
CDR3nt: TGTGCCAGCAGTTCTCCTAGGGGGAACACTGAAGCTTTCTTT

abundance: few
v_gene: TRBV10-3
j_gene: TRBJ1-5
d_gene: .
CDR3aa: CAISETGPEPQHF
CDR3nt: TGTGCCATCAGTGAGACAGGGCCAGAGCCCCAGCATTTT

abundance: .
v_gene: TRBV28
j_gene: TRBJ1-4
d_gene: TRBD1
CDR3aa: CASSSVQGKGEEKLFF
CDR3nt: TGTGCCAGCAGTTCCGTACAGGGGAAGGGGGAGGAAAAACTGTTTTTT

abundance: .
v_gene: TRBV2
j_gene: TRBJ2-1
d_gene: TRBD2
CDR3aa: CASSEGTSGYNEQFF
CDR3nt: TGTGCCAGCAGTGAGGGGACTAGCGGTTACAATGAGCAGTTCTTC

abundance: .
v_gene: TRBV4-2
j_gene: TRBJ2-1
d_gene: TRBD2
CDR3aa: CASSQDTSGGNNEQFF
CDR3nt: TGTGCCAGCAGCCAAGATACTAGCGGGGGGAACAATGAGCAGTTCTTC

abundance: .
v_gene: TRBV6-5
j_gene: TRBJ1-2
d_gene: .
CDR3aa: CASSSTGWGGYTF
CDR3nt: TGTGCCAGCAGTAGTACAGGTTGGGGTGGCTACACCTTC

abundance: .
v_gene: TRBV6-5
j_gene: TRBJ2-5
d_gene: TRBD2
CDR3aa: CASSYARLAGTETQYF
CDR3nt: TGTGCCAGCAGTTACGCCAGACTAGCGGGAACGGAGACCCAGTACTTC

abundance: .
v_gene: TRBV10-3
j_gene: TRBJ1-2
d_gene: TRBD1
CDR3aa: CAISESAGGAYGYTF
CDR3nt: TGTGCCATCAGTGAGTCGGCAGGGGGAGCGTATGGCTACACCTTC

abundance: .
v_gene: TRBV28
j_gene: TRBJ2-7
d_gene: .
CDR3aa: CASRTLTGVGYEQYF
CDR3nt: TGTGCCAGCCGTACGCTGACGGGAGTAGGTTACGAGCAGTACTTC